This T cell receptor beta chain is from a study of spatial heterogeneity in lung cancer. Broader study findings: The study found ubiquitous expanded tumor TCRs in blood more at resection than follow-up.

This clonotype came up a few times. Antigen unknown. CDR3 length: 15 amino acids. Trimming removed 5 bases at V and 1 base at J, with 12 bases between. Germline loops: CDR1 SGHVS, CDR2 FQNEAQ. Each CDR3 protein gets one entry after TCRdb re-called the 5' RACE reads with MiXCR. The sample lists approximately 43,000 distinct CDR3 sequences; about 10% were seen once. Time point indicated: blood at routine non-recurrence follow-up after resection. The input material, whole RNA from tumor, nontumor lung or frozen PBMC, was sequenced unsorted. The rearrangement links TRBV7-8 to TRBJ2-1, with a weak D call TRBD2 (5 bases). Sequencing used PBMCs, obtained at follow-up. The TCR sequence derives from a female donor with early-stage non-small cell lung cancer. The CDR3 nucleotides read TGTGCCAGCAGCCCCCCTAGCAGATCCTACAATGAGCAGTTCTTC. Encoded protein: CASSPPSRSYNEQFF. The full variable domain, its missing parts supplied by reference TRBV7-8 and TRBJ2-1, is GAGVSQSPRYKVAKRGQDVALRCDPISGHVSLFWYQQALGQGPEFLTYFQNEAQLDKSGLPSDRFFAERPEGSVSTLKIQRTQQEDSAVYLCASSPPSRSYNEQFFGPGTRLTVL.